What follows are 13 T cell receptor beta chains derived from one specimen sequenced in a study of post-analysis software for immune sequencing data. Study-wide findings and caveats: Controls showed lower frequencies than patients for several TRBV segments, and TRBV5-6, TRBV5-1 and TRBV20-1 were among these.

No cognate antigen is known for these TCRs. Unique molecular identifiers were present in the TCR beta cDNA libraries. Using its own MiXCR run on the PCR reads, TCRdb lists one record per CDR3 protein. This table has over 700,000 distinct CDR3 sequences, 30% appearing once. Sequenced material: blood. The receptors here all came from a girl between 10 and 17 years old with multiple sclerosis.

The chain is built from TRBV6-6 and TRBJ2-3; 7 bases are a match to TRBD2. Trimming at V came to 7 bases and at J to 0 bases, leaving 1 base not matched to a gene. Germline assignment: CDR1 MNHNY and CDR2 SVGAGI (reference sequence). The CDR3 spans 13 residues. The CDR3 bases are TGTGCCAGCAAGCGGGACAGCACAGATACGCAGTATTTT. Translation gives CASKRDSTDTQYF.

Ten or more counts support this clonotype. The chain is built from TRBV12-3 or TRBV12-4 and TRBJ2-5; no definite D call. Trimming left V 3 bases short and J 1 base short, with 9 bases between. The CDR3 is 14 amino acids. CDR3 amino acids: CASSLSASQETQYF. CDR3 nucleotide sequence: TGTGCCAGCAGTTTGTCTGCCTCCCAAGAGACCCAGTACTTC.

This clonotype was picked up a small number of times. V and J are TRBV20-1 and TRBJ1-5; no definite D call. Germline loops: CDR1 DFQATT, CDR2 SNEGSKA (reference sequence). The V and J ends lost 0 bases and 7 bases respectively, with 13 bases between them. This CDR3 is built from 14 residues. CDR3 coding DNA: TGCAGTGCTAGAGACTCTAGTCGTCGGCAGCCCCAGCATTTT. It translates to CSARDSSRRQPQHF.

A few counts support this clonotype. The J gene is TRBJ2-1, the V gene TRBV7-2; 8 bases agree with TRBD2. CDR1 SGHTA and CDR2 FQGNSA come from the germline V gene. The CDR3 runs 18 residues. The ends lost 1 base at V and 8 bases at J; junction bases unmatched: 16. The CDR3 spells CASSLGAGAILPMDEQFF. The DNA for the CDR3 is TGTGCCAGCAGCTTAGGAGCGGGGGCAATTCTACCTATGGATGAGCAGTTCTTC.

The genes are TRBV20-1 and TRBJ2-7; maybe TRBD2 (6 bases). The germline gives CDR1 DFQATT, CDR2 SNEGSKA (reference sequence). The V end was cut by 2 bases, the J end by 7 bases, with 15 bases between. The CDR3 length is 13 residues. The CDR3 nucleotides are TGCAGTGCTAGAAGGGCGGGATTTCTTGAGCAGTACTTC. Encoded protein: CSARRAGFLEQYF.

This clonotype was counted between two and nine times. The chain joins TRBV5-8 to TRBJ2-1; D is uncertain. CDR3 size: 16 residues. Trimming took 4 bases from V and 0 from J, leaving 14 bases between them. Germline V gene data show CDR1 as SGHTS and CDR2 as YDEGEE. CDR3 DNA: TGTGCCAGCAGCCTTATGCAGCTGAGCTCCTACAATGAGCAGTTCTTC. Translated: CASSLMQLSSYNEQFF.

The chain employs TRBV20-1 and TRBJ2-1; 9 positions match TRBD1. Losses at the gene ends were 5 bases for V and 8 bases for J; bases not matched to a gene: 13. The CDR3 is 15 residues long. Per the germline V gene, CDR1 is DFQATT and CDR2 is SNEGSKA (reference sequence). The CDR3 loop is CSAPQSGTGIYEQFF. The CDR3 bases are TGCAGTGCTCCGCAATCCGGGACAGGGATCTATGAGCAGTTCTTC.

There are a few counts of this clonotype. This rearrangement joins TRBV5-1 to TRBJ1-2; no reliable D call. This CDR3 has 10 amino acids. Germline CDR1 and CDR2: SGHRS and YFSETQ. Trimming took 4 bases from V and 8 from J, leaving 6 bases between them. CDR3 protein: CASSALGYTF. CDR3 coding DNA: TGCGCCAGCAGCGCACTGGGCTACACCTTC. The full variable domain, in which reference TRBV5-1 and TRBJ1-2 provide the parts outside the CDR3, is KAGVTQTPRYLIKTRGQQVTLSCSPISGHRSVSWYQQTPGQGLQFLFEYFSETQRNKGNFPGRFSGRQFSNSRSEMNVSTLELGDSALYLCASSALGYTFGSGTRLTVV.

DNA of the CDR3: TGCGCCAGCAGCTTGGCGTCTACTAGCACAGATACGCAGTATTTT. Translated, it gives CASSLASTSTDTQYF. V usage is TRBV5-1 and J usage is TRBJ2-3; no definite D call. The CDR3 covers 15 residues. Germline assignment: CDR1 SGHRS and CDR2 YFSETQ. V dropped 0 bases and J dropped 0 bases, with 8 bases sitting between them. Supplemented by reference TRBV5-1 and TRBJ2-3, the full variable domain reads KAGVTQTPRYLIKTRGQQVTLSCSPISGHRSVSWYQQTPGQGLQFLFEYFSETQRNKGNFPGRFSGRQFSNSRSEMNVSTLELGDSALYLCASSLASTSTDTQYFGPGTRLTVL.

This clonotype was detected only a few times. V and J are TRBV20-1 and TRBJ2-3; a possible D gene is TRBD1 (5 bases). CDR3 size: 14 residues. Germline V lookup: CDR1 DFQATT, CDR2 SNEGSKA (reference sequence). Trimming pared 3 bases from V and 2 bases from J, leaving 12 bases between. The CDR3 DNA is TGCAGTGCTAGTAGTAGGGGTTCCACAGATACGCAGTATTTT. Protein: CSASSRGSTDTQYF.

The table lists this clonotype with a few counts. At one end the junction does not follow the germline gene, possibly because of a read error. This chain connects TRBV5-6 to TRBJ1-1, with a possible D match to TRBD1 (5 bases). The CDR3 is 15 amino acids. CDR1 and CDR2 from the germline V gene are SGHDT and YYEEEE. The CDR3 loop is CASSLRQGLNTEAFF. As DNA, the CDR3 is TGTGCCAGTAGCTTGCGTCAGGGTCTGAACACTGAAGCTTTCTTT.

The gene calls are TRBV7-2 and TRBJ1-2; no clear D. CDR3 length: 15 residues. The V gene's germline CDR1 is SGHTA and CDR2 FQGNSA. With 4 bases removed from V and 3 bases from J, the gap between germline ends came to 15 bases. This CDR3 reads CASSSTGVTYYGYTF. The CDR3 DNA reads TGTGCCAGCAGCTCGACGGGTGTTACCTACTATGGCTACACCTTC.

This clonotype was seen a few times. The chain uses TRBV5-6 and TRBJ2-1; either TRBD1 or TRBD2 may fit D (6 bases each). Trimming stripped 4 bases from V and 4 bases from J, with 12 bases between. CDR3 length: 14 residues. Germline V CDR1 and CDR2: SGHDT, YYEEEE. The CDR3 protein is CASSGGTHYNEQFF. As DNA, the CDR3 is TGTGCCAGCAGCGGAGGGACACATTACAATGAGCAGTTCTTC.